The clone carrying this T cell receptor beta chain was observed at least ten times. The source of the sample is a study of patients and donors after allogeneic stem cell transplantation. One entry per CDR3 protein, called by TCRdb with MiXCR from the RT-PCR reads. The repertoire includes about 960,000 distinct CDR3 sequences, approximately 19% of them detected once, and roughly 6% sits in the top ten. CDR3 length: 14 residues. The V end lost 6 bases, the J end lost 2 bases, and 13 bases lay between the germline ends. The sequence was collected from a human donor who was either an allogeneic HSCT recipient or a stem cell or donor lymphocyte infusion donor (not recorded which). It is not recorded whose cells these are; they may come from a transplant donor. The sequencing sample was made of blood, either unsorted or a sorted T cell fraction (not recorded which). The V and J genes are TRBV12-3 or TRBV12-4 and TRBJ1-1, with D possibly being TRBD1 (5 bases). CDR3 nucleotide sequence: TGTGCCAGCAGCTCCATCGGGGGAAACACTGAAGCTTTCTTT. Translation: CASSSIGGNTEAFF.